This T cell receptor (beta chain) was retrieved from a study of shared T cell receptors in the human thymus (dated by TCRdb to about 2021). Concerning the study at large: The study examined how the human thymus generates shared, self-reactive T-cell receptor alpha chains.

Library generation was performed with the immunoSEQ multiplex PCR assay. TCRdb obtained this table from immuneACCESS and retained in-frame rearrangements with V and J assigned. These tables miss some clones; where compared with another copy, unresolved V genes account for less than half of the shortfall, and the remainder is unexplained. Here the sample has 600,000 to 900,000 clones; around 85% occur a single time. The top ten clones comprise more than 0.01% of the sample. About this clone: The antigen it binds to is not known. One base away there is no much larger clone; base qualities are not given.

From cysteine to phenylalanine, the CDR3 is 13 amino acids long. Only the CDR3 DNA is retained, 39 bases long and in frame from the first base. As encoded in the germline V gene (reference sequence), CDR1 is SEHNR while CDR2 is FQNEAQ. Compared with germline, V lacks 4 bases and J lacks 7 bases; bases without a gene match: 5. These same records also appear under a second study, on human thymus T cells. As that second paper reports: Immunologically healthy infants undergoing open corrective cardiac surgery for congenital heart defects in Finland were used as donors. Thymus tissue was obtained as surgical resects removed during corrective cardiac surgery. Both the thymic and the peripheral blood repertoires appeared to show biased V and J gene segment usage. According to the related research, thymic TCR repertoires were highly overlapping among unrelated individuals. The study characterized TCR alpha and beta repertoires from under ten infant thymus samples and a few related peripheral blood samples. Donor ages ranged from roughly 7 to 250 days, and the cohort comprised six male and two female infants. Thymocytes were mechanically released from the tissue and were stored as pellets of roughly 9.5-34 million cells at -70 degrees C. A QIAsymphony instrument was used to extract genomic DNA from the frozen cell pellets. The immunoSEQ multiplex PCR assay was used to amplify the TCRB and TCRAD loci from a standardized amount of quality-controlled genomic DNA. The amplicons spanned the V(D)J region and were long enough to cover the CDR3 and allow V and J genes to be identified. The amplicons were sequenced on an Illumina platform via the commercial immunoSEQ service. Primer bias and sequencing errors were corrected as previously described, and TCRAD and TCRB definitions were based on the IMGT database. Analysis of the repertoires was done with immunoSEQ Analyzer 3.0 and VDJTools and included basic statistics, V/J segment usage, diversity estimates, rarefaction and pairwise overlap. Diversity was estimated with Chao1, ChaoE, Efron-Thisted, Shannon and inverse Simpson indices, and also on datasets down-sampled to the smallest sample. Repertoire overlap was determined by strict matching of CDR3 nucleotide sequence, V gene and J gene, and Jaccard-based multidimensional scaling clustering was applied. Thymus samples yielded on average approximately 800,000 unique TCRB clonotypes, compared with 80,000 to 95,000 from blood samples.

This sequence originates from a girl under three years old with a congenital heart defect. Donor details come from another sample of the same person, matched by shared clones. The chain was built from TRBV7-9 and TRBJ1-2, with 8 bases in between that match TRBD1. The source material was thymocytes. The CDR3 corresponds to CASSSTDRVGYTF. The DNA is as follows: TGTGCCAGCAGCTCTACGGACAGGGTTGGCTACACCTTC. The entire variable domain, with the stretches around the CDR3 drawn from the reference TRBV7-9 and TRBJ1-2 proteins, is DTGVSQNPRHKITKRGQNVTFRCDPISEHNRLYWYRQTLGQGPEFLTYFQNEAQLEKSRLLSDRFSAERPKGSFSTLEIQRTEQGDSAMYLCASSSTDRVGYTFGSGTRLTVV.